The 16 T cell receptor beta chains given below trace back to one sample, sequenced in a study of breast tumors, draining lymph nodes, adjacent tissues. The lymph nodes were axillary draining lymph nodes from breast cancer patients. TCRdb called the multiplex PCR reads again in MiXCR, with one record for every CDR3 protein. This table has some 170,000 distinct CDR3 sequences, approximately 30% appearing once. The specimen sequenced was axillary lymph node tissue. The receptors originated from a female donor with breast cancer. Some clones in this sample may be carry-over from other donors' samples.

As for this clonotype: One base away lies a much larger clone, so this may be a sequencing read error. The V gene is TRBV30, the J gene TRBJ2-1; unclear D gene. The CDR3 covers 12 residues. From germline, CDR1 is GTSNPN and CDR2 SVGIG (reference sequence). CDR3 DNA: TGTGCCTGGAGTGTTGGACGAAATGAGCGGTTCTTC. Translated: CAWSVGRNERFF.

This clonotype was picked up a small number of times. A much larger clone differs from this one at a single base, so this may be a read error. This chain joins TRBV11-2 and TRBJ1-5; D is uncertain. This CDR3 comprises 13 residues. Germline-derived CDR1 and CDR2 are SGHAT and FQNNGV. Trimming pared 1 base from V and 9 bases from J, leaving 10 bases between. The CDR3 here is CASSLAGGPPQHF. In DNA, the CDR3 is TGTGCCAGCAGCTTAGCGGGAGGACCGCCCCAGCATTTT.

In regard to this clonotype: One junction end disagrees with the germline gene, perhaps due to a read error. The chain couples TRBV19 to TRBJ2-1; D may be TRBD2 (7 bases). The CDR3 has 17 amino acids. The germline CDR1 and CDR2 sequences are LNHDA and SQIVND (reference sequence). CDR3: CASRGDWGGNSYNEQSF. CDR3 coding DNA: TGTGCCAGTAGGGGGGACTGGGGGGGCAATTCCTACAATGAGCAGTCCTTC.

The chain uses TRBV7-2 and TRBJ2-2, with 15 bases that match TRBD2. The CDR3 is 15 amino acids. With V trimmed by 6 bases and J by 6 bases, 2 bases remained unmatched. Germline loops: CDR1 SGHTA, CDR2 FQGNSA. The CDR3 region is CASRRTSGRAGELFF. CDR3 DNA sequence: TGTGCCAGCAGGCGGACTAGCGGGAGGGCCGGGGAGCTGTTTTTT.

The chain employs TRBV29-1 and TRBJ1-1; a possible D gene is TRBD1 (5 bases). Between the trimmed V and J ends, which lost 5 bases and 3 bases, there was a span of 16 bases. Germline CDR1 and CDR2: SQVTM and ANQGSEA. There are 14 residues in the CDR3. As DNA, the CDR3 is TGCAGCGTTTCCACTTGGCGAGGGGACACTGAAGCTTTCTTT. This codes for CSVSTWRGDTEAFF.

The chain is built from TRBV30 and TRBJ2-5; the match to TRBD1 covers 8 bases. Germline assignment: CDR1 GTSNPN and CDR2 SVGIG (reference sequence). The CDR3 is made up of 14 amino acids. V was clipped by 1 base and J by 3 bases; unmatched bases: 4. The CDR3 DNA follows: TGTGCCTGGAGTGAAGAGACAGGGGAAGAGACCCAGTACTTC. Protein: CAWSEETGEETQYF.

The chain carries TRBV6-4 and TRBJ1-2, with D uncertain. From germline, CDR1 is MRHNA and CDR2 SNTAGT. Trimming shortened V by 11 bases and J by 4 bases, and 20 bases separated the two germline ends. The CDR3 extends over 14 amino acids. Here the CDR3 reads CAAKHCATAYGYTF. CDR3 DNA sequence: TGTGCCGCAAAGCACTGCGCAACAGCCTATGGCTACACCTTC.

The gene calls are TRBV7-8 and TRBJ1-4; a weak D match, TRBD1 (5 bases). The germline V and J ends were trimmed by 4 bases and 5 bases, with 17 bases remaining between them. The CDR3 has 16 amino acids. The germline V gene has CDR1 SGHVS and CDR2 FQNEAQ. The CDR3 DNA is TGTGCCAGCAGCTCCACCAGGACCGGGACGAATGAAAAACTGTTTTTT. Its protein is CASSSTRTGTNEKLFF.

This clonotype came up many times. This sequence joins TRBV7-9 and TRBJ1-2, with a tentative D call TRBD1 (5 bases). With 4 bases removed from V and 7 bases from J, the gap between germline ends came to 19 bases. Germline CDR1 is SEHNR and CDR2 is FQNEAQ (reference sequence). The CDR3 covers 15 residues. CDR3 loop: CASSSRVGDRSGYTF. The CDR3 DNA sequence: TGTGCCAGCAGCTCTAGGGTAGGGGATCGTTCTGGCTACACCTTC. The full variable domain, completed using reference TRBV7-9 and TRBJ1-2, is DTGVSQNPRHKITKRGQNVTFRCDPISEHNRLYWYRQTLGQGPEFLTYFQNEAQLEKSRLLSDRFSAERPKGSFSTLEIQRTEQGDSAMYLCASSSRVGDRSGYTFGSGTRLTVV.

This clonotype has ten or more counts. The chain recombines TRBV5-6 with TRBJ1-6, with D maybe TRBD1 (6 bases). V lost 6 bases and J 3 bases, leaving 19 bases between the germline ends. This CDR3 region has 17 residues. CDR1 SGHDT and CDR2 YYEEEE come from the germline V gene. CDR3 DNA: TGTGCCAGCAACCTCGGGGGGCGCGGTCTCTATAATTCACCCCTCCACTTT. This codes for CASNLGGRGLYNSPLHF.

This clonotype was seen only once. The junction departs from germline at one end; a sequencing error may be responsible. The chain couples TRBV14 to TRBJ2-6; no definite D call. The germline gives CDR1 SGHDN, CDR2 FVKESK. This CDR3 comprises 19 residues. The CDR3 region has the DNA TGTGCCAGCAGCGGAGAAAGCCGAACGCAGTTAGCCGCGGCCAACGTCCCGACTTTC. Its protein is CASSGESRTQLAAANVPTF.

At least ten counts were recorded for this clonotype. V usage is TRBV7-9 and J usage is TRBJ2-3, with D perhaps being TRBD1 or TRBD2 (5 bases each). Germline values: CDR1 SEHNR, CDR2 FQNEAQ (reference sequence). V lost 6 bases to trimming and J lost 0 bases, with 13 bases between them. CDR3 size: 15 residues. The CDR3 protein is CASSPGSLSTDTQYF. In DNA, the CDR3 is TGTGCCAGCAGTCCAGGGAGTCTGAGCACAGATACGCAGTATTTT.

This clonotype came up a few times. The rearrangement uses TRBV5-1 and TRBJ1-1; the D is unclear. Per germline, CDR1 SGHRS and CDR2 YFSETQ. The CDR3 length is 14 residues. Trimming stripped 4 bases from V and 2 bases from J, with 12 bases between. CDR3: CASSVGAFNTEAFF. The CDR3 DNA is TGCGCCAGCAGCGTGGGTGCCTTCAACACTGAAGCTTTCTTT.

With respect to this clonotype: It may be a read error: a sequence one base away is much more abundant. Given the absence of the conserved phenylalanine or tryptophan at the CDR3 end, a read error is likely. V usage is TRBV6-2 or TRBV6-3 and J usage is TRBJ2-7; 7 positions agree with TRBD1. Germline V gene lookup returns CDR1 MNHEY and CDR2 SVGEGT. The J segment lost 0 bases and the V segment lost 2 bases, leaving 4 bases of the junction unmatched. CDR3 size: 15 residues. The DNA of the CDR3 is TGTGCCAGCAGTTACCCACGGGACAGCTCCTACGAGCAGTACCTC. This encodes CASSYPRDSSYEQYL.

This clonotype was observed at least ten times. V gene TRBV19 combines with J gene TRBJ2-1; TRBD1 matches 8 bases. The CDR3 covers 12 residues. Germline V gene sequence: CDR1 LNHDA, CDR2 SQIVND (reference sequence). V lost 7 bases, J lost 8 bases, and 4 bases stayed unmatched. The CDR3 is CASTKTGDEQFF. In nucleotides, the CDR3 is TGTGCCAGTACTAAGACAGGGGATGAGCAGTTCTTC.

This clonotype has more than one count but fewer than ten. CDR3 protein: CASRKTSGGAYNEQFF. The CDR3 nucleotides read TGTGCCAGCAGAAAGACTAGCGGGGGAGCCTACAATGAGCAGTTCTTC. This sequence joins TRBV6-1 and TRBJ2-1, with TRBD2 matching over 12 bases. In germline, CDR1 is MNHNS, CDR2 SASEGT. V shed 6 bases and J 2 bases; nucleotides not matched to a gene: 5. The CDR3 length is 16 residues.